The present entry profiles one T cell receptor (beta chain) with its context. The data belong to a study of blood T cell repertoires in COVID-19. On the study more broadly: Donors in the United States, Italy and Spain gave samples during acute or convalescent COVID-19. The cDNA or gDNA used as material had been derived from T cells, B-cell-depleted T cells, or PBMCs.

Across 24 US areas, participants ranged in age from about 18 to 90 years. Per the original data handling: Nucleated cell number was recorded as an estimate derived from reference gene primer amplification. Generated by immunoSEQ multiplex PCR, the TCRdb table keeps only in-frame clones and is missing some. V and J calls and clone size follow that table, whereas D and trimming were derived from the DNA. The sample includes roughly 140,000 clones, 87% of them seen just once. Sequencing was performed on PBMCs or T cells enriched from blood (not recorded which). This clonotype was obtained from a man aged 60 to 75 who had recovered from COVID-19.

CDR3 nucleotides: TGTGCCAGCAGTTCGGGGGGTGGTGATACGCAGTATTTT. Protein: CASSSGGGDTQYF. The rearrangement uses TRBV27 and TRBJ2-3, with 7 nucleotides matching TRBD2. Germline loops: CDR1 MNHEY, CDR2 SMNVEV (reference sequence). The CDR3 runs to 13 residues. V trimming: 4 bases; J trimming: 6 bases; junction bases outside the gene matches: 4.